This T cell receptor (beta chain) was sequenced in a study of cytomegalovirus exposure and HLA in healthy donors. Trimming cost V 6 bases and J 3 bases, with 11 bases left between them. The CDR3 is made up of 13 amino acids. Germline CDR1 reads MNHNY; CDR2 reads SVGAGI (reference sequence). The PCR ran on 60 Vbeta and 13 Jbeta primers. Here immunoSEQ multiplex PCR was the method, and the copy in TCRdb shows in-frame clones only, minus some. The sample consists of 75,000 to 95,000 clones, over 55% of them appearing once. The sequenced sample was PBMCs. The sequence derives from a woman aged 50 to 65 in good health and CMV-seropositive. The chain joins TRBV6-6 to TRBJ2-5; D is perhaps TRBD2 (5 bases). CDR3 amino acids: CASRYDGKETQYF. Here the CDR3 DNA reads TGTGCCAGCAGATACGACGGGAAAGAGACCCAGTACTTC.